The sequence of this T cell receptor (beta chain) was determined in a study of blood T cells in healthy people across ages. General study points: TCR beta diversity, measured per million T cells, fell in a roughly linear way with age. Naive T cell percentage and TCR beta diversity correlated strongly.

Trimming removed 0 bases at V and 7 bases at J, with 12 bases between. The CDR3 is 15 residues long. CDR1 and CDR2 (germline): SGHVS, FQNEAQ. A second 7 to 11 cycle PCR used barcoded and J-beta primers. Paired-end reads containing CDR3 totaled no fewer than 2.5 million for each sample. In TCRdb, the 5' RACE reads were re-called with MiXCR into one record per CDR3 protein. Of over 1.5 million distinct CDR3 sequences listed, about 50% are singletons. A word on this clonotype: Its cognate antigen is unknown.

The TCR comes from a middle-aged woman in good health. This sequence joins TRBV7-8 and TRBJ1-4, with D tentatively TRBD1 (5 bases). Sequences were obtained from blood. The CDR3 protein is CASSLAGLGGEKLFF. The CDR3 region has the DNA TGTGCCAGCAGCTTAGCGGGACTCGGGGGTGAAAAACTGTTTTTT.